This is a list of T cell receptor beta chains from one sample in a study of metastatic and nonmetastatic thyroid tumors. TCRdb reprocessed the PCR reads using MiXCR. The sample records about 41,000 clones, 24% being singletons. The specimen sequenced was tumor tissue. The origin of the receptors is a female donor with papillary thyroid cancer or a benign thyroid nodule (not recorded which). Some clones in this sample may be carry-over from other donors' samples. The CDR3 runs from the conserved cysteine through the conserved F or W. D genes are given only for firm matches. Some rows mark clone size as missing; the rest say once, few, many or name a class of expanded clone.

j_gene: TRBJ2-7
v_gene: TRBV6-1
abundance: few
d_gene: TRBD1
CDR3aa: CASSPGQGVTVF
CDR3nt: TGTGCCAGCAGTCCAGGACAGGGGGTAACAGTCTTC

j_gene: TRBJ1-2
v_gene: TRBV20-1
abundance: .
d_gene: TRBD1
CDR3aa: CSASLFTGANGYTF
CDR3nt: TGCAGTGCTAGCCTATTTACAGGGGCAAATGGCTACACCTTC

j_gene: TRBJ2-3
v_gene: TRBV20-1
abundance: .
d_gene: TRBD2
CDR3aa: CSAREASGRDADTQYF
CDR3nt: TGCAGTGCTAGAGAGGCTAGCGGGAGGGACGCAGATACGCAGTATTTT

j_gene: TRBJ2-7
v_gene: TRBV6-1
abundance: .
d_gene: .
CDR3aa: CASSQGVAAYEQYF
CDR3nt: TGTGCCAGCAGCCAAGGGGTAGCTGCCTACGAGCAGTACTTC

j_gene: TRBJ1-1
v_gene: TRBV7-2
abundance: many
d_gene: .
CDR3aa: CASSLLGFNTEAFF
CDR3nt: TGTGCCAGCAGCCTTTTGGGCTTCAACACTGAAGCTTTCTTT

j_gene: TRBJ2-1
v_gene: TRBV20-1
abundance: many
d_gene: .
CDR3aa: CSASSRYSYNEQFF
CDR3nt: TGCAGTGCTTCCTCCAGGTACTCCTACAATGAGCAGTTCTTC

j_gene: TRBJ2-7
v_gene: TRBV12-3/TRBV12-4
abundance: .
d_gene: .
CDR3aa: CASSYGHRGEQYF
CDR3nt: TGTGCCAGCAGTTATGGCCACAGAGGGGAGCAGTACTTC

j_gene: TRBJ2-2
v_gene: TRBV6-9
abundance: few
d_gene: TRBD1
CDR3aa: CASSYFRGRTGELFF
CDR3nt: TGTGCCAGCAGTTATTTCAGGGGGCGCACCGGGGAGCTGTTCTTT

j_gene: TRBJ2-5
v_gene: TRBV5-4
abundance: many
d_gene: TRBD1
CDR3aa: CASSFGTGGETQYF
CDR3nt: TGTGCCAGCAGCTTTGGGACAGGAGGAGAGACCCAGTACTTC

j_gene: TRBJ2-1
v_gene: TRBV11-2
abundance: once
d_gene: TRBD2
CDR3aa: CASSLGTSGYNEQFF
CDR3nt: TGTGCCAGCAGCTTAGGGACTAGCGGTTACAATGAGCAGTTCTTC

j_gene: TRBJ1-1
v_gene: TRBV5-8
abundance: many
d_gene: TRBD1
CDR3aa: CASSRDRENTEAFF
CDR3nt: TGTGCCAGCAGCCGGGACAGGGAGAACACTGAAGCTTTCTTT

j_gene: TRBJ2-3
v_gene: TRBV6-2/TRBV6-3
abundance: .
d_gene: TRBD2
CDR3aa: CASSPVAGVGTDTQYF
CDR3nt: TGTGCCAGCAGCCCTGTAGCGGGAGTTGGCACAGATACGCAGTATTTT

j_gene: TRBJ2-1
v_gene: TRBV19
abundance: .
d_gene: TRBD2
CDR3aa: CASSIGLVLNEQFF
CDR3nt: TGTGCCAGTAGTATCGGACTAGTGTTGAATGAGCAGTTCTTC

j_gene: TRBJ2-3
v_gene: TRBV9
abundance: many
d_gene: .
CDR3aa: CASSPGTLASTDTQYF
CDR3nt: TGTGCCAGCAGCCCTGGGACGTTAGCAAGTACAGATACGCAGTATTTT

j_gene: TRBJ2-7
v_gene: TRBV20-1
abundance: few
d_gene: TRBD2
CDR3aa: CSARDSSSGRIYEQYF
CDR3nt: TGCAGTGCTAGAGATTCGTCTAGCGGTAGAATCTACGAGCAGTACTTC